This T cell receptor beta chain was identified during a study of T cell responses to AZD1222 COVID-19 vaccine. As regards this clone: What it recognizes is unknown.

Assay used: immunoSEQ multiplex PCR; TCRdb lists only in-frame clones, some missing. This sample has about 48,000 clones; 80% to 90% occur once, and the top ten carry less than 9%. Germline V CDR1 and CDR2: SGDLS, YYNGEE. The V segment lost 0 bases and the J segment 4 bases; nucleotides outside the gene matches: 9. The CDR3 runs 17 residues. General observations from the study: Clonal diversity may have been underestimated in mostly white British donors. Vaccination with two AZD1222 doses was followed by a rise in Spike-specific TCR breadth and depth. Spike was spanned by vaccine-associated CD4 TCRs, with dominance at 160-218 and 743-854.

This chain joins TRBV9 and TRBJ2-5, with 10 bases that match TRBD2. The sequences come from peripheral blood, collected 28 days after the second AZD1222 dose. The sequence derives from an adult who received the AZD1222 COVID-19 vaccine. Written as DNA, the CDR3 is TGTGCCAGCAGCGTAGAGGGCTGGTTAGCGGGGGGAGAGACCCAGTACTTC. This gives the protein CASSVEGWLAGGETQYF.